The 19 T cell receptor beta chains listed next were all sequenced from one sample in a study of human T cells and chemical hapten exposure. TCRdb re-analysed the RACE reads in MiXCR, keeping a single row per CDR3 protein. The sample carries more than 250,000 distinct CDR3 sequences, roughly 8.9% recorded once. Time point in this sample: pre-sensitization, week 0. Regarding treatment: therapeutic diphenylcyclopropenone sensitization with weekly scalp DPC. This specimen was whole blood, taken in connection with sensitization to the hapten diphenylcyclopropenone (DPC). These receptors all come from a woman aged 40 to 55 with alopecia areata. Some clones in this sample may be carry-over from other donors' samples.

The rearrangement uses TRBV12-3 or TRBV12-4 and TRBJ2-2; D gene uncertain. V was clipped by 5 bases and J by 6 bases, with 13 bases between them. The CDR3 is made up of 14 amino acids. As DNA, the CDR3 is TGTGCCAGCAGTCCCCTCGGGCCCGCCGGGGAGCTGTTTTTT. Protein sequence: CASSPLGPAGELFF.

This chain joins TRBV7-8 and TRBJ1-5; 7 bases agree with TRBD1. Germline loops: CDR1 SGHVS, CDR2 FQNEAQ. J was trimmed by 2 bases and V by 2 bases; bases with no gene match: 3. This CDR3 is built from 15 residues. Here the CDR3 reads CASSLQGVGNQPQHF. The CDR3 DNA sequence: TGTGCCAGCAGCTTACAGGGGGTCGGCAATCAGCCCCAGCATTTT.

This clonotype has more than one count but fewer than ten. This chain joins TRBV19 and TRBJ1-5; 8 bases align to TRBD1. The CDR3 sequence is 13 residues long. Per the germline V gene, CDR1 is LNHDA and CDR2 is SQIVND (reference sequence). J gave up 7 bases and V 6 bases, and 5 bases lay outside the gene matches. CDR3 sequence (DNA): TGTGCCAGTAGCGACAGGGGTGAGCAGCCCCAGCATTTT. Its translation: CASSDRGEQPQHF. The whole variable domain, filled in from reference TRBV19 and TRBJ1-5, reads DGGITQSPKYLFRKEGQNVTLSCEQNLNHDAMYWYRQDPGQGLRLIYYSQIVNDFQKGDIAEGYSVSREKKESFPLTVTSAQKNPTAFYLCASSDRGEQPQHFGDGTRLSIL.

V is TRBV12-3 or TRBV12-4 and J is TRBJ1-5, with D possibly being TRBD1 (5 bases). V was clipped by 6 bases and J by 1 base, with 16 bases between them. The CDR3 runs to 16 residues. The CDR3 nucleotides are TGTGCCAGCAGAGCGAACCGGGACTTAAGCAATCAGCCCCAGCATTTT. Encoded protein: CASRANRDLSNQPQHF.

This clonotype occurred many times. CDR3 coding DNA: TGTGCCAGCACCCCGGGAGGCAATCAGCCCCAGCATTTT. The encoded protein is CASTPGGNQPQHF. The V and J genes are TRBV6-5 and TRBJ1-5, with D hard to call. V was pared by 7 bases and J by 2 bases, with 9 bases between. CDR3 length: 13 residues. Germline CDR1 reads MNHEY; CDR2 reads SVGAGI.

This clonotype was seen a few times. The V gene is TRBV4-2, the J gene TRBJ2-1; maybe TRBD2 (5 bases). Germline V lookup: CDR1 LGHNA, CDR2 YNFKEQ. The CDR3 is 16 amino acids. V lost 1 base, J lost 0 bases, and 10 bases lay in between. Here the CDR3 reads CASSQVSTSSYNEQFF. The CDR3 bases are TGTGCCAGCAGCCAAGTGTCAACTAGCTCCTACAATGAGCAGTTCTTC.

V usage is TRBV6-2 or TRBV6-3 and J usage is TRBJ2-1, with a weak D call TRBD2 (6 bases). V lost 6 bases and J 8 bases, leaving 14 bases between the germline ends. CDR1 is MNHEY and CDR2 is SVGEGT in the germline V gene. The CDR3 is 13 residues long. The CDR3 loop reads CASSRPSEDEQFF. In nucleotides, the CDR3 is TGTGCCAGCAGCCGACCTAGCGAGGATGAGCAGTTCTTC.

The chain recombines TRBV29-1 with TRBJ2-3, with 7 bases that match TRBD1. The germline V gene has CDR1 SQVTM and CDR2 ANQGSEA. V lost 0 bases to trimming and J lost 6 bases; unmatched junction nucleotides: 12. This CDR3 has 16 amino acids. CDR3 sequence (DNA): TGCAGCGTTGAAGATCGCTTAGGGACAGATAGGGATACGCAGTATTTT. Amino acid sequence: CSVEDRLGTDRDTQYF.

This clonotype was observed a few times. DNA for the CDR3: TGTGCCAGCAGTTCGACGGTCGCAACTAATGAAAAACTGTTTTTT. As protein: CASSSTVATNEKLFF. The chain couples TRBV12-3 or TRBV12-4 to TRBJ1-4; no reliable D call. V was clipped by 4 bases and J by 0 bases, with 9 bases between them. CDR3 length equals 15 residues.

This clonotype was recorded a few times. The chain is built from TRBV29-1 and TRBJ2-3, with 9 bases aligning to TRBD2. CDR1 SQVTM and CDR2 ANQGSEA come from the germline V gene. This CDR3 spans 11 amino acids. Germline trimming cut 6 bases from V and 8 bases from J; bases unmatched to any gene: 3. The CDR3 region is CSVGSGSTQYF. The CDR3 DNA follows: TGCAGCGTCGGTAGCGGGAGTACGCAGTATTTT.

The chain links TRBV4-3 to TRBJ2-1; no clear D. The V and J ends lost 4 bases and 0 bases respectively, with 16 bases between them. There are 17 residues in the CDR3. The germline V gene encodes CDR1 LGHNA and CDR2 YSLEER. The CDR3 DNA reads TGCGCCAGCAGCCCCTCCCCTCCGCCTAGCTCCTACAATGAGCAGTTCTTC. This encodes CASSPSPPPSSYNEQFF.

The chain couples TRBV6-2 or TRBV6-3 to TRBJ1-6; D remains unclear. CDR3 length equals 15 residues. CDR1 and CDR2 (germline): MNHEY, SVGEGT. V lost 4 bases and J 7 bases, leaving 14 bases between the germline ends. The chain's CDR3 is CASSSPGMGNSPLHF. Here the CDR3 DNA reads TGTGCCAGCAGTTCGCCGGGAATGGGCAATTCACCCCTCCACTTT.

This clonotype was counted between two and nine times. The rearrangement uses TRBV4-2 and TRBJ2-7; D perhaps matches TRBD2 (5 bases). Germline CDR1 LGHNA, CDR2 YNFKEQ. V was trimmed by 0 bases and J by 7 bases, leaving 19 bases between them. This CDR3 is 16 amino acids long. CDR3 amino acids: CASSQELGPPSGEQYF. The DNA for the CDR3 is TGTGCCAGCAGCCAAGAGTTAGGGCCCCCCTCGGGGGAGCAGTACTTC.

In its sample, this clonotype was seen many times. The chain joins TRBV6-2 or TRBV6-3 to TRBJ2-2; no firm D call. The germline gives CDR1 MNHEY, CDR2 SVGEGT. The CDR3 runs to 12 residues. V gave up 1 base and J gave up 7 bases, with 4 bases separating them. This CDR3 is CASSYLGGELFF. The CDR3 DNA reads as TGTGCCAGCAGTTACTTAGGCGGGGAGCTGTTTTTT.

At least ten counts were recorded for this clonotype. The rearrangement joins TRBV20-1 to TRBJ1-1, with 7 bases fitting TRBD1. The CDR3 length is 14 residues. Germline trimming cut 2 bases from V and 5 bases from J; bases unmatched to any gene: 8. The germline gives CDR1 DFQATT, CDR2 SNEGSKA (reference sequence). The DNA for the CDR3 is TGCAGTGCTAGACGTACAGGGGAGGGAACTGAAGCTTTCTTT. Residues: CSARRTGEGTEAFF.

In its sample, this clonotype was seen a few times. The chain joins TRBV3-1 to TRBJ2-2; TRBD2 is a possible D gene (5 bases). The CDR3 has 16 residues. Trimming cost V 1 base and J 0 bases, with 9 bases left between them. The germline gives CDR1 LGHDT, CDR2 YNNKEL (reference sequence). This chain's CDR3 is CASSQGPRANTGELFF. DNA of the CDR3: TGTGCCAGCAGCCAAGGGCCGCGGGCGAACACCGGGGAGCTGTTTTTT.

There are many counts of this clonotype. The gene calls are TRBV7-9 and TRBJ2-1; 10 bases line up with TRBD1. The CDR3 length is 15 residues. Looked up from germline, CDR1 is SEHNR and CDR2 is FQNEAQ (reference sequence). The ends lost 1 base at V and 9 bases at J; junction bases unmatched: 6. Written as DNA, the CDR3 is TGTGCCAGCAGCTTAGTAGGACAGGGGGATAGTGAGCAGTTCTTC. Amino acid sequence: CASSLVGQGDSEQFF.

This clonotype has more than one count but fewer than ten. The CDR3 loop reads CASSVSPTETQYF. DNA of the CDR3: TGTGCCAGCAGCGTAAGCCCCACAGAGACCCAGTACTTC. The V and J genes are TRBV9 and TRBJ2-5; no clear D. The CDR3 contains 13 residues. Trimming pared 1 base from V and 4 bases from J, leaving 8 bases between. Germline CDR1 is SGDLS and CDR2 is YYNGEE.

This clonotype turned up a few times. V gene TRBV7-3 combines with J gene TRBJ2-1, with TRBD2 matching over 10 bases. Germline CDR1 and CDR2: SGHTA and FQGTGA. The trim removed 2 bases at V and 6 bases at J, leaving 4 bases unmatched. The length of the CDR3 is 15 residues. As DNA, the CDR3 is TGTGCCAGCAGCTTACTACTAGCGGGATTCAATGAGCAGTTCTTC. The encoded protein is CASSLLLAGFNEQFF.